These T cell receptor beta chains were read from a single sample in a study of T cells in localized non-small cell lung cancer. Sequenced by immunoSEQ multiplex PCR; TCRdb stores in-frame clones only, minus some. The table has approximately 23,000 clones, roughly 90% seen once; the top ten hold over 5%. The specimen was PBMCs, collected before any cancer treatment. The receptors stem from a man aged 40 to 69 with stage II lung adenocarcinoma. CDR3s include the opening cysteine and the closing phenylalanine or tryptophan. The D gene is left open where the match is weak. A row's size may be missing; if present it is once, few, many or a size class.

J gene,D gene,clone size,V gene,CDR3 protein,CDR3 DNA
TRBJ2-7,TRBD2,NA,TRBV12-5,CASGLSTGGRYEQYF,TGTGCTAGTGGCTTATCCACGGGAGGCCGGTACGAGCAGTACTTC
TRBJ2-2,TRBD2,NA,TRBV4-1,CASSQLLAGGSTGELFF,TGCGCCAGCAGCCAGCTACTAGCGGGGGGCTCCACCGGGGAGCTGTTTTTT
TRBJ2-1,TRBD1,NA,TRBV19,CASSIPDRDYNEQFF,TGTGCCAGTAGTATCCCTGACAGGGACTACAATGAGCAGTTCTTC
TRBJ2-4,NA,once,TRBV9,CASSVVFSGDRGIQYF,TGTGCCAGCAGCGTAGTTTTTTCAGGGGATCGTGGCATTCAGTACTTC
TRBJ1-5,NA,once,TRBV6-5,CASSRGYNQPQHF,TGTGCCAGCAGCCGAGGGTACAATCAGCCCCAGCATTTT
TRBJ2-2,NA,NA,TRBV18,CASSPPSTNTGELFF,TGTGCCAGCTCACCACCTTCCACCAACACCGGGGAGCTGTTTTTT
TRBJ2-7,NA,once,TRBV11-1,CASSQESFSYEQYF,TGTGCCAGCAGCCAAGAAAGCTTCTCCTACGAGCAGTACTTC
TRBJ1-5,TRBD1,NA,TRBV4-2,CASSQEHRGLEPQHF,TGTGCCAGCAGCCAAGAACACAGGGGGCTAGAGCCCCAGCATTTT
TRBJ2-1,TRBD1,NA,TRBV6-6,CASRGQGVSYNEQFF,TGTGCCAGCAGGGGACAGGGGGTCTCCTACAATGAGCAGTTCTTC
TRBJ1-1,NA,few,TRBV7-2,CASTQQGRNTEAFF,TGTGCCAGCACGCAACAGGGTCGGAACACTGAAGCTTTCTTT
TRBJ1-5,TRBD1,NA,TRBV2,CASSRDRDQPQHF,TGTGCCAGCAGTCGGGACAGAGATCAGCCCCAGCATTTT
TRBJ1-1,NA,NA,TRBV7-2,CASSLTRSNTEAFF,TGTGCCAGCAGCTTAACCAGGTCGAACACTGAAGCTTTCTTT
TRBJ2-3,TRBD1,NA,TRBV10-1,CASHLDRGRTDTQYF,TGCGCCAGCCACCTCGACAGGGGGCGCACAGATACGCAGTATTTT
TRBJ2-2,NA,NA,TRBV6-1,CASSSDSNTGELFF,TGTGCCAGCAGCTCCGACAGTAACACCGGGGAGCTGTTTTTT
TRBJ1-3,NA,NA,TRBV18,CASSPGGAGGNTIYF,TGTGCCAGCTCACCAGGAGGGGCTGGAGGAAACACCATATATTTT
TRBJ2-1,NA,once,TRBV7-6,CASSFGPAIQEQFF,TGTGCCAGCAGCTTCGGGCCTGCTATTCAGGAGCAGTTCTTC
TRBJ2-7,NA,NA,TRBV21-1,CASSTNSGLAGVGDYEQYF,TGTGCCAGCAGTACTAACTCTGGGCTAGCGGGAGTAGGAGACTACGAGCAGTACTTC
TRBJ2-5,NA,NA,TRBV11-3,CASSSPGTRETQYF,TGTGCCAGCAGCTCCCCGGGGACGCGGGAGACCCAGTACTTC
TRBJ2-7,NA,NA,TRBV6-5,CASGGPALYEQYF,TGTGCCAGCGGGGGACCCGCCCTCTACGAGCAGTACTTC
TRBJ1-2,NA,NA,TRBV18,CASSPQTDNYGYTF,TGTGCCAGCTCACCACAGACGGACAACTATGGCTACACCTTC
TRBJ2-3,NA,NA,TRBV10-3,CAISVGGPQYF,TGTGCCATCAGTGTGGGGGGCCCGCAGTATTTT
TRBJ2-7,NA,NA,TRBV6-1,CASSIESGEQYF,TGTGCCAGCAGTATCGAGAGCGGCGAGCAGTACTTC
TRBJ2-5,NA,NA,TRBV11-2,CASGSTGGLAQYF,TGTGCCAGCGGATCGACAGGAGGATTGGCCCAGTACTTC